Below, 9 T cell receptor beta chains from the same sample are listed, as sequenced in a study of CD8+ T cells in alopecia areata. As for treatment: oral pan-JAK inhibitor, 5-10 mg twice daily. As part of sample collection, lesional scalp punch biopsies and peripheral blood were taken from alopecia areata patients. RNA was isolated and reverse transcribed to cDNA, the sequencing template. TCRdb's copy holds only in-frame clones and misses some; the assay was immunoSEQ multiplex PCR. The data hold 5,000 or so clones, with about 71% observed a single time. The source material was skin, sampled at week 24, from a patient treated with tofacitinib. The receptors stem from a human donor with alopecia areata.

The CDR3: CASSSGPKAVETQYF. CDR3 nucleotides: TGCGCCAGCAGCTCGGGTCCGAAGGCCGTAGAGACCCAGTACTTC. The J gene is TRBJ2-5, the V gene TRBV5-1; the D is unclear. Per germline, CDR1 SGHRS and CDR2 YFSETQ. Trimming pared 3 bases from V and 4 bases from J, leaving 16 bases between. This CDR3 spans 15 amino acids.

This clone was observed a handful of times. The gene calls are TRBV6-5 and TRBJ1-6; 8 positions agree with TRBD1. V lost 8 bases and J lost 6; bases outside the gene matches: 0. Germline loops: CDR1 MNHEY, CDR2 SVGAGI. The CDR3 runs 12 residues. CDR3: CASGQGNSPLHF. CDR3 sequence (DNA): TGTGCCAGCGGACAGGGTAATTCACCCCTCCACTTT.

This chain joins TRBV11-2 and TRBJ2-5; perhaps TRBD1 as D (6 bases). Trimming cost V 1 base and J 5 bases, with 14 bases left between them. Germline CDR1 reads SGHAT; CDR2 reads FQNNGV. The CDR3 is 15 amino acids. CDR3: CASSLVDLGQETQYF. CDR3 DNA sequence: TGTGCCAGCAGCTTAGTTGATTTAGGACAGGAGACCCAGTACTTC.

The chain recombines TRBV4-2 with TRBJ2-2, with D possibly TRBD1 on 5 matching bases. This CDR3 has 17 amino acids. Per germline, CDR1 LGHNA and CDR2 YNFKEQ. Trimming removed 0 bases from V and 4 bases from J, with 15 bases in between. CDR3 nucleotide sequence: TGTGCCAGCAGCCAAGATAATCCAGGGCCGATCACCGGGGAGCTGTTTTTT. It codes for CASSQDNPGPITGELFF.

The rearrangement uses TRBV2 and TRBJ1-1; 7 nucleotides agree with TRBD1. V lost 2 bases to trimming and J lost 3 bases; unmatched junction nucleotides: 6. The CDR3 totals 15 residues. The germline CDR1 and CDR2 sequences are SNHLY and FYNNEI. CDR3 amino acids: CASSEQSRGDTEAFF. CDR3 sequence (DNA): TGTGCCAGCAGTGAACAGAGCAGGGGGGACACTGAAGCTTTCTTT.

The chain combines TRBV11-3 with TRBJ1-4; the match to TRBD1 covers 8 bases. This CDR3 region has 19 residues. The J segment lost 3 bases and the V segment lost 6 bases, leaving 18 bases of the junction unmatched. CDR1 is SGHNT and CDR2 is YENEEA in the germline V gene. Here the CDR3 reads CASRWSRGQFQRSNEKLFF. The CDR3 nucleotides read TGTGCCAGCAGATGGTCCAGGGGGCAATTCCAGAGGTCTAATGAAAAACTGTTTTTT.

This chain uses TRBV10-3 with TRBJ2-7; no clear D gene. The CDR3 runs 13 residues. Germline V lookup: CDR1 ENHRY, CDR2 SYGVKD. With 3 bases removed from V and 6 bases from J, the gap between germline ends came to 12 bases. The chain's CDR3 is CAISDRTRSEQYF. The CDR3 DNA reads as TGTGCCATCAGTGATCGAACCCGATCCGAGCAGTACTTC.

The V gene is TRBV12-5, the J gene TRBJ2-7; 8 nucleotides line up with TRBD1. There are 19 residues in the CDR3. The trim removed 6 bases at V and 0 bases at J, leaving 19 bases unmatched. Germline V CDR1 and CDR2: LGHNT, FRNRAP. In DNA form, the CDR3 reads TGTGCTAGTGGCCGACCTACCGGGACAGGTAGCCAAAGCTCCTACGAGCAGTACTTC. Its protein product is CASGRPTGTGSQSSYEQYF.

The V call is TRBV10-3, the J call TRBJ1-6; 7 bases map to TRBD1. CDR1 ENHRY and CDR2 SYGVKD come from the germline V gene. The junction had 10 bases not matched to a gene; V was cut back by 4 bases and J by 10 bases. The CDR3 is 15 residues long. CDR3 DNA: TGTGCCATCAGTGGACGGACAGGCGGGATCTCACCCCTCCACTTT. It codes for CAISGRTGGISPLHF.